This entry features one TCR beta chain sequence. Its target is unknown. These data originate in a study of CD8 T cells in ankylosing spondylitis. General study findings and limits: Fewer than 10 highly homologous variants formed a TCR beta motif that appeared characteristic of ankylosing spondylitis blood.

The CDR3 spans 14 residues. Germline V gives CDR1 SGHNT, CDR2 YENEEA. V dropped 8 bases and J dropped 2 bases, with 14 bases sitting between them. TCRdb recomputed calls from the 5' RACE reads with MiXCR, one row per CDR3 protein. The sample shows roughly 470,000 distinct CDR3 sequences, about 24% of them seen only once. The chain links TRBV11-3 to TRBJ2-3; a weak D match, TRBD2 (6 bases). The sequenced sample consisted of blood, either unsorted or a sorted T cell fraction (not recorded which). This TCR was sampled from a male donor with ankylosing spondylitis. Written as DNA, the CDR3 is TGTGCCAGCGCTCGGGCGGGACTCACAGATACGCAGTATTTT. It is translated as CASARAGLTDTQYF.